These T cell receptor beta chains were read from a single sample in a study of control samples from healthy donors and cancer patients. Here immunoSEQ multiplex PCR was the method, and the copy in TCRdb shows in-frame clones only, minus some. The sample has 93,000 or so clones, 85% to 90% seen once; the top ten hold about 19%. Sequenced input: PBMCs. The receptor source for this set is a man between 60 and 75 years old with lung cancer. Both conserved end residues are part of each CDR3. Fields, in order: D gene, J gene, clone size, V gene, CDR3 protein, CDR3 DNA. The D gene is left open where the match is weak. Clone size is not always given. Where it is, it says once, few, many or a class for expanded clones.

>TRBD2|TRBJ2-7|.|TRBV4-1
CASSLSSGGRYEQYF
TGCGCCAGCAGCCTTTCTTCGGGGGGGCGTTACGAGCAGTACTTC
>.|TRBJ1-2|.|TRBV4-1
CASSLSQAYGYTF
TGCGCCAGCAGCCTCTCCCAGGCCTATGGCTACACCTTC
>.|TRBJ2-2|.|TRBV5-5
CASSSGVTGELFF
TGTGCCAGCAGCTCGGGTGTGACCGGGGAGCTGTTTTTT
>.|TRBJ2-5|.|TRBV7-6
CASSQGAGGPAQETQYF
TGTGCCAGCAGCCAGGGGGCGGGGGGTCCCGCCCAAGAGACCCAGTACTTC
>TRBD2|TRBJ2-5|.|TRBV3-1/TRBV3-2
CASRVGGGVQETQYF
TGTGCCAGCAGGGTCGGCGGGGGGGTTCAGGAGACCCAGTACTTC
>.|TRBJ2-1|.|TRBV5-1
CASSLNSELYNEQFF
TGCGCCAGCAGCTTGAACAGCGAACTCTACAATGAGCAGTTCTTC
>.|TRBJ2-6|.|TRBV30
CAWSVLVTSSGANVLTF
TGTGCCTGGAGTGTACTGGTAACGAGCTCTGGGGCCAACGTCCTGACTTTC
>.|TRBJ2-6|.|TRBV7-3
CASSLGAGANVLTF
TGTGCCAGCAGCTTGGGGGCTGGGGCCAACGTCCTGACTTTC
>TRBD1|TRBJ1-2|.|TRBV4-1
CASSQDFTTGGERYGYTF
TGCGCCAGCAGCCAAGACTTCACTACAGGGGGTGAGCGGTATGGCTACACCTTC
>TRBD1|TRBJ2-2|.|TRBV7-9
CASSRQGVTGELFF
TGTGCCAGCAGCCGACAGGGGGTCACCGGGGAGCTGTTTTTT
>.|TRBJ2-3|.|TRBV9
CASSVGFDTQYF
TGTGCCAGCAGCGTAGGGTTCGATACGCAGTATTTT
>.|TRBJ2-5|.|TRBV4-1
CASSPWVGRETQYF
TGCGCCAGCAGCCCGTGGGTGGGGCGAGAGACCCAGTACTTC
>TRBD1|TRBJ2-6|once|TRBV5-1
CASSLTGAGANVLTF
TGCGCCAGCAGCTTGACAGGGGCTGGGGCCAACGTCCTGACTTTC
>.|TRBJ1-6|.|TRBV30
CAWDNGGSFLYNSPLHF
TGTGCCTGGGATAACGGTGGGAGTTTCCTCTATAATTCACCCCTCCACTTT
>TRBD1|TRBJ1-1|.|TRBV5-4
CASSLALTGLEAFF
TGTGCCAGCAGCTTGGCCTTGACAGGGCTTGAAGCTTTCTTT
>.|TRBJ2-3|.|TRBV7-2
CASSLGQARGADTQYF
TGTGCCAGCAGCTTAGGACAGGCAAGAGGGGCAGATACGCAGTATTTT
>.|TRBJ1-2|.|TRBV2
CARAPTVKSGYTF
TGTGCCAGGGCCCCGACAGTCAAGAGTGGCTACACCTTC
>.|TRBJ2-1|.|TRBV12-3/TRBV12-4
CASSPEYNEQFF
TGTGCCAGCAGCCCGGAATACAATGAGCAGTTCTTC
>.|TRBJ1-2|.|TRBV6-4
CASKPGGNPNYGYTF
TGTGCCAGCAAACCGGGGGGGAATCCGAACTATGGCTACACCTTC
>.|TRBJ1-5|.|TRBV19
CASTRLNQPQHF
TGTGCCAGTACAAGGTTGAATCAGCCCCAGCATTTT
>.|TRBJ2-4|.|TRBV18
CASSPLGTPNEVKNIQYF
TGTGCCAGCTCACCACTCGGGACTCCTAACGAGGTCAAAAACATTCAGTACTTC
>TRBD1|TRBJ2-3|once|TRBV9
CASSVVGQGASTDTQYF
TGTGCCAGCAGCGTAGTAGGACAGGGGGCTAGCACAGATACGCAGTATTTT
>.|TRBJ1-1|.|TRBV15
CATSRTPNTEAFF
TGTGCCACCAGCAGGACACCGAACACTGAAGCTTTCTTT
>.|TRBJ2-2|.|TRBV3-1/TRBV3-2
CASSQAGELFF
TGTGCCAGCAGCCAGGCCGGGGAGCTGTTTTTT
>.|TRBJ1-2|once|TRBV9
CASSVWGANGYTF
TGTGCCAGCAGCGTTTGGGGGGCGAATGGCTACACCTTC
>.|TRBJ2-3|.|TRBV7-9
CASSFISTDTQYF
TGTGCCAGCAGCTTTATAAGCACAGATACGCAGTATTTT
>.|TRBJ1-2|once|TRBV29-1
CSALSTGANYGYTF
TGCAGCGCTTTATCGACAGGAGCCAACTATGGCTACACCTTC
>TRBD2|TRBJ2-3|once|TRBV11-3
CASSLESATSGDTDTQCF
TGTGCCAGCAGCTTAGAGTCCGCGACTAGCGGGGACACAGATACGCAGTGTTTT
>.|TRBJ2-6|.|TRBV27
CASSLFGATGANVLTF
TGTGCCAGCAGTTTATTTGGGGCAACTGGGGCCAACGTCCTGACTTTC
>.|TRBJ1-3|.|TRBV5-6
CASSGGAGVTGNTIYF
TGTGCCAGCAGCGGAGGGGCGGGGGTAACGGGAAACACCATATATTTT
>.|TRBJ2-3|.|TRBV6-5
CASQNVAAYLDTQYF
TGTGCCAGCCAGAACGTGGCAGCCTACCTAGATACGCAGTATTTT
>.|TRBJ2-3|.|TRBV5-8
CASSSGDRLRADTQYF
TGTGCCAGCAGCTCGGGGGACCGACTTAGGGCAGATACGCAGTATTTT
>TRBD1|TRBJ1-6|.|TRBV29-1
CSVGQGKGSPLHF
TGCAGCGTTGGACAGGGGAAGGGTTCACCCCTCCACTTT
>.|TRBJ1-1|.|TRBV11-2
CASSPPLQATEAFF
TGTGCCAGCAGCCCCCCCCTGCAGGCGACTGAAGCTTTCTTT
>.|TRBJ1-2|.|TRBV3-1/TRBV3-2
CASTLGGTGIYGYTF
TGTGCCAGCACCCTGGGCGGAACCGGGATTTATGGCTACACCTTC
>.|TRBJ2-1|.|TRBV6-5
CASRRTLGNEQFF
TGTGCCAGCAGGAGAACCCTAGGCAATGAGCAGTTCTTC
>TRBD2|TRBJ2-7|.|TRBV9
CASSPSGGNSYEQYF
TGTGCCAGCAGCCCGAGCGGGGGTAACTCCTACGAGCAGTACTTC
>.|TRBJ1-2|.|TRBV6-6
CASSRADSVTHF
TGTGCCAGCAGTCGTGCGGACAGCGTAACTCACTTC
>TRBD1|TRBJ1-5|.|TRBV10-1
CARDRGRLDQPQHF
TGCGCCAGAGACAGGGGGCGATTAGATCAGCCCCAGCATTTT
>.|TRBJ2-1|.|TRBV15
CATSRDSLTPPKEQFF
TGTGCCACCAGCAGAGACTCGCTAACCCCCCCAAAGGAGCAGTTCTTC
>.|TRBJ2-1|.|TRBV7-3
CASSRGGVGYNEQFF
TGTGCCAGCAGCCGAGGGGGAGTCGGCTACAATGAGCAGTTCTTC
>.|TRBJ1-2|.|TRBV11-2
CASSFSGINYGYTF
TGTGCCAGCAGCTTCTCAGGGATCAACTATGGCTACACCTTC
>.|TRBJ2-1|.|TRBV30
CAWSVSLTVNEQFF
TGTGCCTGGAGTGTATCTTTGACAGTGAATGAGCAGTTCTTC
>TRBD1|TRBJ1-2|.|TRBV5-1
CASSPGGQGGGYTF
TGCGCCAGCAGCCCAGGGGGCCAGGGGGGGGGCTACACCTTC
>TRBD2|TRBJ2-1|.|TRBV12-5
CASGFSTLASGSYNEQFF
TGTGCTAGTGGTTTTAGTACCCTGGCTAGCGGGTCCTACAATGAGCAGTTCTTC
>TRBD1|TRBJ2-7|.|TRBV5-8
CASSLRAGGIYEQYF
TGTGCCAGCAGCTTGAGGGCAGGGGGCATTTACGAGCAGTACTTC
>.|TRBJ1-3|.|TRBV7-8
CASSSLGGFSGNTIYF
TGTGCCAGCAGCTCCCTAGGGGGGTTCTCTGGAAACACCATATATTTT
>.|TRBJ2-1|.|TRBV12-5
CASGLVPGVEFF
TGTGCTAGTGGTTTGGTACCAGGGGTGGAGTTCTTC
>.|TRBJ2-1|.|TRBV6-1
CASSDPPKRGWFF
TGTGCCAGCAGTGACCCCCCAAAACGGGGGTGGTTCTTC
>TRBD1|TRBJ2-7|.|TRBV9
CASSLGQGVPYEQYF
TGTGCCAGCAGCTTAGGACAGGGTGTTCCCTACGAGCAGTACTTC
>TRBD2|TRBJ2-5|.|TRBV24-1
CATSDPTGMGGKTQYF
TGTGCCACCAGTGATCCTACTGGGATGGGGGGGAAGACCCAGTACTTC
>.|TRBJ1-4|.|TRBV5-1
CASSLEWSAVEKLFF
TGCGCCAGCAGCTTGGAGTGGTCGGCAGTTGAAAAACTGTTTTTT
>TRBD2|TRBJ2-5|few|TRBV30
CAWSSGGARGETQYF
TGTGCCTGGAGTAGCGGGGGGGCTCGGGGAGAGACCCAGTACTTC